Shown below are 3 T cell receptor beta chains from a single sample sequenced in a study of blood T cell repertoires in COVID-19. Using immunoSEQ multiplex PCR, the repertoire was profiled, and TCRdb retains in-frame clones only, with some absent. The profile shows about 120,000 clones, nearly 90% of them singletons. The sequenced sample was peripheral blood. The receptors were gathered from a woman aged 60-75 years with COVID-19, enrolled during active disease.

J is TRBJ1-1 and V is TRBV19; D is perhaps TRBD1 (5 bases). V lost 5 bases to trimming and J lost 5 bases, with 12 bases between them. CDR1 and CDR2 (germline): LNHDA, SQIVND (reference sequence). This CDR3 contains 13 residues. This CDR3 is CASSLQVLTEAFF. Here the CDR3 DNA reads TGTGCCAGTAGTTTACAGGTACTAACTGAAGCTTTCTTT.

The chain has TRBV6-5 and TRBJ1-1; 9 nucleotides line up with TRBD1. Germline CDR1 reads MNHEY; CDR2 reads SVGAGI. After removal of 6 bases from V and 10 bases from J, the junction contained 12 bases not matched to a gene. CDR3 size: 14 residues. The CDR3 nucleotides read TGTGCCAGCAGCTTACAGGGGGCGAGCCATGTAGCTTTCTTT. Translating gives CASSLQGASHVAFF.

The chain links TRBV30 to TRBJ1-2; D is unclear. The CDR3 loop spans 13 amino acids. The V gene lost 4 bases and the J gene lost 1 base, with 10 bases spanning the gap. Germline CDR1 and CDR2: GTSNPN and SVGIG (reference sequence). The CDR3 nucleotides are TGTGCCTGGACTCTTCGGGGTAACTATGGCTACACCTTC. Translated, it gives CAWTLRGNYGYTF.